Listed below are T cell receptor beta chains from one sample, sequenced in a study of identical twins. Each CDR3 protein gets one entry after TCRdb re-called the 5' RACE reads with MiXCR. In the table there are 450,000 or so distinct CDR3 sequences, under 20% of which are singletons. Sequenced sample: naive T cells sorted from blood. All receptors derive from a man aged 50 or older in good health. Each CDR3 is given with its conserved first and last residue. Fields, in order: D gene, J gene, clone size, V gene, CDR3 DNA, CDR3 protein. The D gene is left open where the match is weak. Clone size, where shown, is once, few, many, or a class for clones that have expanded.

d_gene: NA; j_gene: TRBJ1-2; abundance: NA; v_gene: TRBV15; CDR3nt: TGTGCCACCAGCAGAGATGGGGCAGGGGCGGCTGATGGCTACACCTTC; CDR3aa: CATSRDGAGAADGYTF
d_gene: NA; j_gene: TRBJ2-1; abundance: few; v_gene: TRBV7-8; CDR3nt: TGTGCCAGCAGCCTGACTTTGGCCCAGACTTACAATGAGCAGTTCTTC; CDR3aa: CASSLTLAQTYNEQFF
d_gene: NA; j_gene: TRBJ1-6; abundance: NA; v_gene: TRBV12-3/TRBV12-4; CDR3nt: TGTGCCAGCAGCCTCGGGGGCTACAGGGTTTATTCACCCCTCCACTTT; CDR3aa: CASSLGGYRVYSPLHF
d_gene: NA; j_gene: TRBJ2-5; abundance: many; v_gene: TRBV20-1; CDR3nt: TGCAGTGCTAGTACCTCAGGGTTGGAGACCCAGTACTTC; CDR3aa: CSASTSGLETQYF
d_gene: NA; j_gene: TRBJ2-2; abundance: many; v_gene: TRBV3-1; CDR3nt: TGTGCCAGCAGCCAAGATTACCCCTACACCGGGGAGCTGTTTTTT; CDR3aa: CASSQDYPYTGELFF
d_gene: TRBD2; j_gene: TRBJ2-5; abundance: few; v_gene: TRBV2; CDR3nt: TGTGCCAGCGAAGCGGGGGGACGCGAAGAGACCCAGTACTTC; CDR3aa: CASEAGGREETQYF
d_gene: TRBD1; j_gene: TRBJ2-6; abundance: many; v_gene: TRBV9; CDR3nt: TGTGCCAGCAGCGTTAGGGACAGGGTACCCTCTGGGGCCAACGTCCTGACTTTC; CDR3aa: CASSVRDRVPSGANVLTF
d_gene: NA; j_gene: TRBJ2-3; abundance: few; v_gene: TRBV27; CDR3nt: TGTGCCAGCAGTCCCATGGGACTCTCCGCCCCTAGCACAGATACGCAGTATTTT; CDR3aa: CASSPMGLSAPSTDTQYF
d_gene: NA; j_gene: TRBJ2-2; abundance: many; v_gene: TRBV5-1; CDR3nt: TGCGCCAGCAGGGGTGGAGGGTCGAACACCGGGGAGCTGTTTTTT; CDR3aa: CASRGGGSNTGELFF
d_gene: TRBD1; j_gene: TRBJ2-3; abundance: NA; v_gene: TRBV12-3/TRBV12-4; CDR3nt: TGTGCCAGCAGTCTTGGACAGGGTTTGGGAATCGTATATTTT; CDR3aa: CASSLGQGLGIVYF
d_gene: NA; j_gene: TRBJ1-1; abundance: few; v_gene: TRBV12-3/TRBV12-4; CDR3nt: TGTGCCAGCAGTTTACGCAGGGGAAACACTGAAGCTTTCTTT; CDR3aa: CASSLRRGNTEAFF
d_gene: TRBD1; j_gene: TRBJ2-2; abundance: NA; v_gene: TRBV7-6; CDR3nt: TGTGCCAGCAGCTTACTCCGGGACAGGGGGCCCATGGGAACCTCCACCGGGGAGCTGTTTTTT; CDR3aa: CASSLLRDRGPMGTSTGELFF
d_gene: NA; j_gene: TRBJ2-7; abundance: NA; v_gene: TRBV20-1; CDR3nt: TGCAGTGCTAGAGATGGGCAGGGCCTTCCCTACGAGCAGTACTTC; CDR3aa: CSARDGQGLPYEQYF
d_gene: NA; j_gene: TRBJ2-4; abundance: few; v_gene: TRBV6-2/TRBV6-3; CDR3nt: TGTGCCAGCAGTTACTCCCTCACAGGGGAGGAGGCCAAAAACATTCAGTACTTC; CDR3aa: CASSYSLTGEEAKNIQYF
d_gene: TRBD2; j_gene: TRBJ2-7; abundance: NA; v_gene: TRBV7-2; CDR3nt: TGTGCCAGCCATAGCGGGTTCCCCTACGAGCAGTACTTC; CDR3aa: CASHSGFPYEQYF